The clone carrying this T cell receptor (beta chain) was picked up a small number of times. Its antigen is unknown. This record belongs to a study of T cell repertoires in cytomegalovirus infection. Study-wide context: Selected CMV epitopes included recently identified HLA-C-restricted ones as well as well-studied HLA-B-restricted ones. Indications of both CMV infection and matching HLA type were provided by public TCR beta signatures.

In TCRdb, the reads were re-called with MiXCR into one record per CDR3 protein. There are around 800,000 distinct CDR3 sequences in the sample; less than 35% occur only once, and 9.5% to 15% lies in the top ten. The CDR3 contains 16 residues. V was clipped by 5 bases and J by 1 base, with 17 bases between them. Germline lookup yields CDR1 MDHEN and CDR2 SYDVKM. Study observations and caveats: Pooled public TCR beta family frequency picked out CMV carriers with the relevant HLA. HLA-C-restricted, CMV-specific TCR beta clonotypes were dominant ex vivo.

This TCR was sampled from a human donor in good health (CMV status not recorded). Some clones in this sample may be carry-over from other donors' samples. The sample here was cultured CD8+ T cells from PBMCs, taken from culture after CMV antigen stimulation. The V call is TRBV28, the J call TRBJ2-5; possible D gene TRBD2, 7 bases. The CDR3 DNA reads TGTGCCAGCAGTACCTGGGAGGGGGAACCCCAAGAGACCCAGTACTTC. It encodes CASSTWEGEPQETQYF.